These T cell receptor beta chains were read from a single sample in a study of T cell responses to AZD1222 COVID-19 vaccine. Repertoires were generated with immunoSEQ multiplex PCR, while TCRdb's copy carries only in-frame clones and drops some. This table holds 150,000 to 200,000 clones, roughly 89% found once. This specimen consisted of peripheral blood, obtained 28 days after the second AZD1222 dose. The receptors originated from an adult who received the AZD1222 COVID-19 vaccine. The CDR3 runs from the conserved cysteine through the conserved F or W. D genes are given only for firm matches. Size is omitted from some rows. Given values are once, few, many or a class for expanded clones.

>TRBV18|.|.|TRBJ1-5
TGTGCCAGCTCACCCGCAGGGACTCACAATCAGCCCCAGCATTTT
CASSPAGTHNQPQHF
>TRBV19|.|.|TRBJ2-1
TGTGCCAGTAGTATACGCCGGGACTCGTACAATGAGCAGTTCTTC
CASSIRRDSYNEQFF
>TRBV9|.|TRBD2|TRBJ2-2
TGTGCCAGCACCACCGTGGGACTAGCGAACACCGGGGAGCTGTTTTTT
CASTTVGLANTGELFF
>TRBV4-2|.|TRBD1|TRBJ1-1
TGTGCCAGCAGGGGGGGACAGGGGTGGAGGGGCACTGAAGCTTTCTTT
CASRGGQGWRGTEAFF
>TRBV3-1/TRBV3-2|.|.|TRBJ1-1
TGTGCCAGCAGCCCGGGACGGTTGAACACTGAAGCTTTCTTT
CASSPGRLNTEAFF
>TRBV3-1/TRBV3-2|.|.|TRBJ1-2
TGTGCCAGCAGCCAAAATCCCCCTCCAGGGAACTATGGCTACACCTTC
CASSQNPPPGNYGYTF
>TRBV3-1/TRBV3-2|.|TRBD1|TRBJ1-2
TGTGCCAGCAGCCAAGCGACAGGGGTCTATGGCTACACCTTC
CASSQATGVYGYTF
>TRBV9|once|TRBD2|TRBJ2-1
TGTGCCAGCAGCGTAGTCGCGGGGGGCTACAATGAGCAGTTCTTC
CASSVVAGGYNEQFF
>TRBV7-9|.|.|TRBJ1-1
TGTGCCAGCAGCGGTCGGGGGGTAGGCACTGAAGCTTTCTTT
CASSGRGVGTEAFF
>TRBV6-2/TRBV6-3|.|.|TRBJ2-1
TGTGCCAGCAGTTCCCTAGTAGAACTCTACAATGAGCAGTTCTTC
CASSSLVELYNEQFF
>TRBV6-1|few|TRBD1|TRBJ1-2
TGTGCCAGCAGTGGATACTTTCGGGACAGGGCCTATGGCTACACCTTC
CASSGYFRDRAYGYTF
>TRBV2|.|TRBD2|TRBJ2-2
TGTGCCAGCAGTCCTGACTCGGGGGGGGACACCGGGGAGCTGTTTTTT
CASSPDSGGDTGELFF
>TRBV18|.|.|TRBJ1-1
TGTGCCAGCTCACCGGTCGAACAGTCGAACACTGAAGCTTTCTTT
CASSPVEQSNTEAFF
>TRBV7-9|few|.|TRBJ2-2
TGTGCCAGCAGCTCTTGGGACGGGGAGCTGTTTTTT
CASSSWDGELFF
>TRBV4-1|.|.|TRBJ1-2
TGCGCCAGCAGCCAAGATAACACTCGGAGCTACACCTTC
CASSQDNTRSYTF
>TRBV19|.|TRBD1|TRBJ1-2
TGTGCCAGTAGTTTAGGGACAGGCGGCATAGGCTATGGCTACACCTTC
CASSLGTGGIGYGYTF
>TRBV4-1|.|.|TRBJ2-7
TGCGCCAGCAGCCAACTCCGGACAGACTTCTACGAGCAGTACTTC
CASSQLRTDFYEQYF
>TRBV2|.|.|TRBJ2-2
TGTGCCAGCAAGGAAGTAAACACCGGGGAGCTGTTTTTT
CASKEVNTGELFF
>TRBV7-6|.|.|TRBJ1-1
TGTGCCAGCAGCGTTGACCGGCGGGGCACTGAAGCTTTCTTT
CASSVDRRGTEAFF
>TRBV6-5|.|.|TRBJ1-2
TGTGCCAGCAGTTACAGGACACCAAGCTATGGCTACACCTTC
CASSYRTPSYGYTF
>TRBV2|.|.|TRBJ2-7
TGTGCCAGCAGTGAGCACGCGCGGACGTCGGTGGTTGGGTACGAGCAGTACTTC
CASSEHARTSVVGYEQYF
>TRBV6-2/TRBV6-3|.|.|TRBJ1-2
TGTGCCAGCAGCCCCGGGGGAGGGCATGGCTACACCTTC
CASSPGGGHGYTF
>TRBV2|few|TRBD1|TRBJ1-2
TGTGCCAGCAACCGACAGGGTAACTATGGCTACACCTTC
CASNRQGNYGYTF
>TRBV5-5|.|.|TRBJ1-4
TGTGCCAGCAGCTTGGAATATTGGGGGTCTAATGAAAAACTGTTTTTT
CASSLEYWGSNEKLFF
>TRBV5-4|.|.|TRBJ2-7
TGTGCCAGCAGCTTAGGTCTTGCCAAGTACGAGCAGTACTTC
CASSLGLAKYEQYF
>TRBV24-1|.|.|TRBJ1-2
TGTGCCACCAGTGATAGGGGGGGGGATGGCTACACCTTC
CATSDRGGDGYTF
>TRBV7-9|.|.|TRBJ1-1
TGTGCCAGCAGCTTAGCGCTGAGTAGGGATGAAGCTTTCTTT
CASSLALSRDEAFF
>TRBV11-2|.|.|TRBJ1-6
TGTGCCAGCAGCTTAGATTTACCGCCCCTCCACTTT
CASSLDLPPLHF
>TRBV7-2|once|TRBD2|TRBJ2-2
TGTGCCAGCAGCTTGAGGACTAGCGGGGGGCCCGCGAACACCGGGGAGCTGTTTTTT
CASSLRTSGGPANTGELFF
>TRBV5-1|.|TRBD1|TRBJ1-6
TGCGCCAGCCACCGGGACAGGGTTCAGGGAGGCTCACCCCTCCACTTT
CASHRDRVQGGSPLHF
>TRBV4-3|.|.|TRBJ2-5
TGCGCCAGCAGCCAAGATTTGGGTGGGGACGTTGAGACCCAGTACTTC
CASSQDLGGDVETQYF
>TRBV2|.|.|TRBJ1-5
TGTGCCAGCAGTGAAATCGGGAATCAGCCCCAGCATTTT
CASSEIGNQPQHF
>TRBV27|.|.|TRBJ1-3
TGTGCCAGCAGTTTATCAGGGATGGGAGGAAACACCATATATTTT
CASSLSGMGGNTIYF
>TRBV30|.|TRBD2|TRBJ2-1
TGTGCCTGGAGTACCCCGACTAGCGGGGGGGCGGGCTACAATGAGCAGTTCTTC
CAWSTPTSGGAGYNEQFF
>TRBV5-4|.|.|TRBJ1-1
TGTGCCAGCAGCTTGGACAGGGCCCTGAACACTGAAGCTTTCTTT
CASSLDRALNTEAFF
>TRBV7-8|.|.|TRBJ2-7
TGTGCCAGCAGCCCGGACGCCAGGGTAGCCTACGAGCAGTACTTC
CASSPDARVAYEQYF
>TRBV4-1|.|.|TRBJ1-2
TGCGCCAGCAGCCAAGATGGAAGCCGGGAGCCGAAGACGAACTATGGCTACACCTTC
CASSQDGSREPKTNYGYTF
>TRBV3-1/TRBV3-2|.|.|TRBJ2-5
TGTGCCAGCAGCCCCTCCTCTTGGGAGACCCAGTACTTC
CASSPSSWETQYF
>TRBV7-2|.|TRBD1|TRBJ1-1
TGTGCCAGCAGCCTACAGGGGCCGGGGGGCACTGAAGCTTTCTTT
CASSLQGPGGTEAFF
>TRBV5-1|.|.|TRBJ1-3
TGCGCCAGCAGCTTGAGCAGGGCTGGAAACACCATATATTTT
CASSLSRAGNTIYF
>TRBV10-3|.|.|TRBJ2-3
TGTGCCATCAGTGGACACCTGGAGAATACGCAGTATTTT
CAISGHLENTQYF